A single sample gave rise to the 27 T cell receptor beta chains below, sequenced in a study of T-cell reconstitution after alpha-beta-depleted transplantation in children. Unique molecular identifiers were built into the TCRbeta library. TCRdb analysed the PCR reads with MiXCR anew, one entry per CDR3 protein. Of some 840,000 distinct CDR3 sequences in the sample, roughly 15% were seen once. Sequences were derived from PBMCs, mostly from graft donor cells, sampled 360 days after TCRalphabeta/CD19-depleted stem cell transplant. All receptors derive from a male patient between 5 and 17 years old who had a stem cell transplant for acute lymphoblastic leukemia, so the T cells may come from the graft donor.

The chain carries TRBV20-1 and TRBJ2-1; 10 bases map to TRBD2. The trim removed 6 bases at V and 9 bases at J, leaving 11 bases unmatched. Per germline, CDR1 DFQATT and CDR2 SNEGSKA (reference sequence). This CDR3 spans 14 amino acids. The CDR3 DNA follows: TGCAGTGCCCCAGCGGGAGGGCCGAAGGGTGAGCAGTTCTTC. It yields the protein CSAPAGGPKGEQFF.

This clonotype was counted between two and nine times. V and J are TRBV5-1 and TRBJ2-7; 11 bases fit TRBD2. Per the germline V gene, CDR1 is SGHRS and CDR2 is YFSETQ. CDR3 length: 16 amino acids. The V gene end was trimmed by 7 bases and the J gene end by 2 bases; junction bases not matched to a gene: 11. The CDR3 sequence: CASHVAGGGVPYEQYF. The CDR3 nucleotides read TGCGCCAGCCATGTAGCGGGAGGGGGCGTCCCCTACGAGCAGTACTTC.

V gene TRBV5-1 combines with J gene TRBJ2-1; 7 bases map to TRBD1. The ends lost 4 bases at V and 5 bases at J; junction bases unmatched: 9. CDR3 length: 15 amino acids. CDR1 and CDR2 (germline): SGHRS, YFSETQ. CDR3 in amino acids: CASSARTGVNNEQFF. In DNA form, the CDR3 reads TGCGCCAGCAGCGCCCGGACAGGAGTTAACAATGAGCAGTTCTTC.

The chain combines TRBV27 with TRBJ1-2; weak D call: TRBD1 (5 bases). Trimming shortened V by 5 bases and J by 8 bases, and 27 bases separated the two germline ends. Germline V CDR1 and CDR2: MNHEY, SMNVEV (reference sequence). The CDR3 runs 17 residues. CDR3 sequence (DNA): TGTGCCAGCAGTCTAAATCCTCCGGGACTAGCGGGTGAAGGCTACACCTTC. Translated: CASSLNPPGLAGEGYTF.

This clonotype was observed a few times. V usage is TRBV12-3 or TRBV12-4 and J usage is TRBJ2-1, with 10 nucleotides matching TRBD2. This CDR3 has 15 residues. With 6 bases clipped from V and 4 bases from J, the junction kept 6 bases outside the gene matches. The chain's CDR3 is CASSTAGGDYNEQFF. The CDR3 DNA reads TGTGCCAGCAGCACAGCGGGAGGGGATTACAATGAGCAGTTCTTC.

The rearrangement joins TRBV7-6 to TRBJ2-7; D gene unclear. Germline CDR1 reads SGHVS; CDR2 reads FNYEAQ. Trimming removed 4 bases at V and 5 bases at J, with 9 bases between. The CDR3 totals 12 residues. This CDR3 is CASSSLTNEQYF. The DNA of the CDR3 is TGTGCCAGCAGCTCGTTAACAAACGAGCAGTACTTC. Based on the CDR3 plus reference TRBV7-6 and TRBJ2-7, the full variable domain is GAGVSQSPRYKVTKRGQDVALRCDPISGHVSLYWYRQALGQGPEFLTYFNYEAQQDKSGLPNDRFSAERPEGSISTLTIQRTEQRDSAMYRCASSSLTNEQYFGPGTRLTVT.

A few counts support this clonotype. The chain carries TRBV11-2 and TRBJ2-1; 11 bases line up with TRBD2. Per the germline V gene, CDR1 is SGHAT and CDR2 is FQNNGV. This CDR3 has 15 amino acids. With V trimmed by 5 bases and J by 6 bases, 6 bases remained unmatched. The chain's CDR3 is CASSPSGLAGNEQFF. Here the CDR3 DNA reads TGTGCCAGCAGCCCATCTGGACTAGCGGGCAATGAGCAGTTCTTC.

The V gene is TRBV5-5, the J gene TRBJ1-5, with 7 positions matching TRBD1. CDR3 length equals 15 residues. Looked up from germline, CDR1 is SGHKS and CDR2 is YYEKEE (reference sequence). The V and J ends lost 4 bases and 4 bases, in that order; junction bases with no gene match: 8. CDR3 amino acids: CASSREQGTNQPQHF. CDR3 bases: TGTGCCAGCAGCCGCGAACAGGGGACTAATCAGCCCCAGCATTTT.

This clonotype turned up a few times. The rearrangement links TRBV29-1 to TRBJ1-3, with 7 bases fitting TRBD1. The V gene's germline CDR1 is SQVTM and CDR2 ANQGSEA. After removal of 4 bases from V and 2 bases from J, the junction contained 5 bases not matched to a gene. CDR3 length: 14 amino acids. In DNA form, the CDR3 reads TGCAGCGTTGTCGACAGGGCCGCTGGAAACACCATATATTTT. Translated, it gives CSVVDRAAGNTIYF.

The chain couples TRBV12-3 or TRBV12-4 to TRBJ1-1; no reliable D call. V lost 6 bases and J lost 0, with 11 bases in between. The CDR3 is 14 amino acids. The CDR3: CASRPQPLNTEAFF. The CDR3 DNA reads TGTGCCAGCAGACCGCAACCGTTGAACACTGAAGCTTTCTTT.

This clonotype was recorded a few times. The chain combines TRBV29-1 with TRBJ2-3; 7 bases agree with TRBD1. The germline V gene encodes CDR1 SQVTM and CDR2 ANQGSEA. J was trimmed by 2 bases and V by 3 bases; bases with no gene match: 8. CDR3 length: 15 residues. The CDR3 protein is CSVEGTGTDTDTQYF. As DNA, the CDR3 is TGCAGCGTTGAGGGGACCGGGACAGACACAGATACGCAGTATTTT.

The rearrangement uses TRBV12-3 or TRBV12-4 and TRBJ2-1, with 8 bases fitting TRBD2. The CDR3 extends over 14 amino acids. The junction had 10 bases not matched to a gene; V was cut back by 6 bases and J by 9 bases. The CDR3: CASSPREGHIEQFF. In DNA, the CDR3 is TGTGCCAGCAGCCCACGGGAGGGCCATATTGAGCAGTTCTTC.

This clonotype showed up many times. CDR3: CSVEDPEGSSYEQYF. The CDR3 nucleotides read TGCAGCGTTGAAGATCCGGAGGGGAGCTCCTACGAGCAGTACTTC. This chain connects TRBV29-1 to TRBJ2-7, with a weak D call TRBD2 (6 bases). This CDR3 has 15 amino acids. Germline loops: CDR1 SQVTM, CDR2 ANQGSEA. V was cut by 0 bases and J by 0 bases, with 12 bases left in between.

The genes are TRBV11-2 and TRBJ1-3; 7 positions match TRBD1. V was clipped by 0 bases and J by 4 bases; unmatched bases: 6. In germline, CDR1 is SGHAT, CDR2 FQNNGV. This CDR3 region has 16 residues. The CDR3 coding sequence is TGTGCCAGCAGCTTAGACCCCTGGACAGGAGGAAACACCATATATTTT. It translates to CASSLDPWTGGNTIYF.

In its sample, this clonotype was seen many times. The rearrangement joins TRBV5-1 to TRBJ2-7; 7 positions match TRBD1. Per the germline V gene, CDR1 is SGHRS and CDR2 is YFSETQ. This CDR3 comprises 15 residues. Unmatched junction bases numbered 9, after V lost 4 bases and J lost 2 bases. The CDR3 DNA reads as TGCGCCAGCAGCAACTATAGACAGGGCGCCTACGAGCAGTACTTC. Its translation: CASSNYRQGAYEQYF.

The J gene is TRBJ2-1, the V gene TRBV20-1, with 7 nucleotides matching TRBD2. The J segment lost 1 base and the V segment lost 2 bases, leaving 5 bases of the junction unmatched. The CDR3 sequence is 15 residues long. Germline CDR1 is DFQATT and CDR2 is SNEGSKA (reference sequence). CDR3 bases: TGCAGTGCTAGAAACCCAGCGGGGTCCTACAATGAGCAGTTCTTC. Protein sequence: CSARNPAGSYNEQFF.

This clonotype was detected ten times or more. The chain is built from TRBV3-1 and TRBJ2-7; no clear D gene. Germline CDR1 is LGHDT and CDR2 is YNNKEL (reference sequence). This CDR3 comprises 12 residues. V lost 3 bases and J lost 0, with 3 bases in between. The CDR3 protein is CASSHLSYEQYF. CDR3 nucleotides: TGTGCCAGCAGCCATCTCTCCTACGAGCAGTACTTC.

This chain connects TRBV5-1 to TRBJ2-2; weak D call: TRBD2 (5 bases). This CDR3 is built from 15 residues. With 5 bases removed from V and 3 bases from J, the gap between germline ends came to 14 bases. Looked up from germline, CDR1 is SGHRS and CDR2 is YFSETQ. The CDR3 region is CASSPKAEHTGELFF. CDR3 coding DNA: TGCGCCAGCAGTCCAAAAGCGGAACACACCGGGGAGCTGTTTTTT.

The chain is built from TRBV5-6 and TRBJ2-7, with 8 bases that match TRBD1. Trimming cost V 6 bases and J 0 bases; bases outside gene matches: 5. The CDR3 runs to 14 residues. The germline V gene encodes CDR1 SGHDT and CDR2 YYEEEE. The chain's CDR3 is CASNRGQGSYEQYF. The CDR3 coding sequence is TGTGCCAGCAACCGAGGACAGGGCTCCTACGAGCAGTACTTC.

V gene TRBV7-9 combines with J gene TRBJ2-5; 8 bases are a match to TRBD1. Germline lookup yields CDR1 SEHNR and CDR2 FQNEAQ (reference sequence). CDR3 length: 16 amino acids. Germline trimming cut 5 bases from V and 2 bases from J; bases unmatched to any gene: 10. In DNA form, the CDR3 reads TGTGCCAGCAGCGTCAGGGGGCCGAGGAGGCAAGAGACCCAGTACTTC. Encoded protein: CASSVRGPRRQETQYF.

The V gene is TRBV12-3 or TRBV12-4, the J gene TRBJ2-7, with 7 bases identical to TRBD2. The CDR3 is made up of 15 amino acids. The V and J ends lost 5 bases and 0 bases, in that order; junction bases with no gene match: 7. CDR3 nucleotides: TGTGCCAGCAGTCTCCTAGCGGCCATCTCCTACGAGCAGTACTTC. Translating gives CASSLLAAISYEQYF.

The CDR3 DNA sequence: TGTGCCAGCAGTTTAGTCCAGGGGGCTCACACCTACGAGCAGTACTTC. As protein: CASSLVQGAHTYEQYF. This chain connects TRBV12-3 or TRBV12-4 to TRBJ2-7, with 8 bases matching TRBD1. The V gene end was trimmed by 1 base and the J gene end by 2 bases; junction bases not matched to a gene: 7. CDR3 length: 16 amino acids.

The chain combines TRBV25-1 with TRBJ2-7; TRBD2 matches 11 bases. V lost 6 bases, J lost 2 bases, and 15 bases stayed unmatched. There are 18 residues in the CDR3. The germline gives CDR1 MGHDK, CDR2 SYGVNS. The CDR3 DNA follows: TGTGCCAGCAGCCGTACGGGACTAGCGGAGCAGCAACCCTACGAGCAGTACTTC. Translating gives CASSRTGLAEQQPYEQYF.

This chain joins TRBV28 and TRBJ2-5; 8 nucleotides line up with TRBD1. V was clipped by 5 bases and J by 3 bases; unmatched bases: 11. CDR3 length: 16 residues. Germline lookup yields CDR1 MDHEN and CDR2 SYDVKM. The CDR3 region is CASSHRTGSLEETQYF. The CDR3 region has the DNA TGTGCCAGCAGTCACAGGACAGGGAGTTTGGAAGAGACCCAGTACTTC.

This clonotype has ten or more counts. The chain combines TRBV4-2 with TRBJ2-1, with D perhaps given as TRBD1 or TRBD2 (5 bases each). V was trimmed by 4 bases and J by 7 bases, leaving 14 bases between them. The CDR3 extends over 14 amino acids. Germline CDR1 is LGHNA and CDR2 is YNFKEQ. For the CDR3, the DNA is TGTGCCAGCAGCCGGGACCAGCGGACTAATGAGCAGTTCTTC. It is translated as CASSRDQRTNEQFF.

J is TRBJ2-7 and V is TRBV20-1, with TRBD1 identical over 8 bases. Trimming took 0 bases from V and 2 from J; bases not matched to a gene: 12. There are 17 residues in the CDR3. CDR1 and CDR2 (germline): DFQATT, SNEGSKA (reference sequence). CDR3 sequence (DNA): TGCAGTGCTAGAGATCCACGGGGGACAGGCGGGGCCTACGAGCAGTACTTC. Translation gives CSARDPRGTGGAYEQYF.

A few counts support this clonotype. The J gene is TRBJ2-3, the V gene TRBV12-3 or TRBV12-4; 9 nucleotides match TRBD2. The CDR3 runs 14 residues. Trimming at V came to 4 bases and at J to 4 bases, leaving 3 bases not matched to a gene. Here the CDR3 reads CASSYSGSADTQYF. The CDR3 DNA reads TGTGCCAGCAGTTATAGCGGGAGCGCAGATACGCAGTATTTT.